This TCR beta chain was captured in a study of graft-versus-host responses after intestinal transplantation (dated by TCRdb to about 2021). Regarding the research as a whole: Multivisceral, liver-intestinal, or isolated intestinal transplants were received by the recipients. A peak of at least 4% donor T cells among recipient peripheral blood mononuclear cells was the definition used for donor T cell macrochimerism. All recipients received anti-thymocyte globulin induction followed by maintenance tacrolimus and steroids for around 3 years. Samples from three later patients were sequenced in-house on an Illumina MiSeq with MiXCR processing rather than by the commercial service. To identify alloreactive clones, pre-transplant mixed lymphocyte reaction products were sequenced and compared with unstimulated pre-transplant donor and recipient T cells. Graft-versus-host and host-versus-graft alloreactive T cell clones were tracked in the graft, circulation and bone marrow after intestinal transplantation using bulk TCR-beta CDR3 sequencing. The cohort enrolled about two dozen intestinal transplant recipients including one retransplant, and a few patients lacking pretransplant specimens were excluded. The research as a whole found: Early after transplant, peak levels of circulating GvH clones were found to be associated with declines in HvG clones. GvH clones turned up in recipient bone marrow, with some appearing earlier in ileal mucosa or blood, a pattern consistent with an intestinal mucosal origin. High GvH to HvG T cell clonal ratios were observed in the allografts of patients with donor T cell macrochimerism. Conclusions were limited by the relatively low number and heterogeneity of intestinal transplant patients.

In the case of this clone: It lacks a known antigen. Base quality data are lacking; no much larger clone is found one base away.

The time point label, as the study defines it: cells obtained before transplantation from donor or recipient. CD3+CD4+ and CD3+CD8+ populations were FACS-sorted from unstimulated pre-transplant donor and recipient cells taken from spleen or lymph nodes. Libraries were made using the immunoSEQ multiplex PCR assay. For most patients, genomic DNA was isolated using the Qiagen DNeasy Blood and Tissue Kit and was shipped frozen to Adaptive Biotechnologies for TCR sequencing. Adaptive Biotechnologies carried out high-throughput TCR-beta CDR3 sequencing of genomic DNA for most patients. Processing in the source paper ran as follows. TCR sequencing data were retrieved from Adaptive's ImmunoSEQ software for some 19 patients, whereas three other patients were processed with MiXCR and VDJtools. To correct CD4 versus CD8 sorting errors, any sequence found in both subsets at a frequency ratio below 5:1 was removed. CDR3 nucleotide sequences shared by donor and recipient were removed because the origin of these sequences could not be assigned. To be classed as alloreactive, a clone needed at least 2-fold expansion over unstimulated cells and a minimum CFSE-low frequency of 0.002% (template counts) or 0.001% (read counts). A clone was considered mappable if detected in the sequenced pre-transplant spleen, lymph node, or MLR CFSE-low populations of the donor or recipient. Cumulative frequency of alloreactive clones was calculated as a percentage of all sequences weighted by copy number. TCRdb limited this immuneACCESS table to in-frame rearrangements with V and J called. A share of clones is missing; checked studies link under half to unresolved V genes, and the rest is unexplained. That table is the source of V, J and clone size, and D and trimming were worked out from the DNA. In all, the sample holds some 23,000 clones, and around 80% of those were seen once. The ten largest clonotypes hold about 0.93% of the sample.

This receptor was taken from a human donor who was the organ donor for an intestinal transplant. Sequenced material: unstimulated CD8+ T cells sorted from spleen or lymph node cells, taken before transplant.

The DNA is as follows: TGTGCCAGCAGCTTGGAGGGACTAGCATGGGAGCAGTACTTC. This translates into CASSLEGLAWEQYF. The chain uses TRBV5-6 and TRBJ2-7; TRBD2 matches 9 bases in the middle. The cysteine opens and the phenylalanine closes a CDR3 of 14 amino acids. Only the CDR3 part of the read is kept: 42 bases, read in frame from the first base. V lost 0 bases and J lost 7 bases, and the count of bases not matched to a germline gene is 5. The germline V gene sets CDR1 to SGHDT and CDR2 to YYEEEE.